Reported below is one TCR beta chain. These data come from a study of tumour-infiltrating T cells in Burkitt lymphoma. About the research overall: Productive clonality predicted overall and progression-free survival.

Trimming cost V 2 bases and J 6 bases, with 6 bases left between them. The CDR3 has 12 amino acids. Germline CDR1 SEHNR, CDR2 FQNEAQ (reference sequence). Measured with immunoSEQ multiplex PCR; TCRdb has only the in-frame clones, and not every one. Of roughly 9,200 clones in the sample, around 62% were seen once. The rearrangement uses TRBV7-9 and TRBJ2-3, with no clear D. What was sequenced was tumor tissue. The clonotype was recovered from a human donor with diffuse large B-cell lymphoma. This CDR3 is CASSLLLDTQYF. CDR3 in DNA: TGTGCCAGCAGCTTACTCTTGGATACGCAGTATTTT.